The 15 T cell receptor beta chains presented below share a single source sample, sequenced in a study of shared clonotypes between healthy human individuals. Using immunoSEQ multiplex PCR, the repertoire was profiled, and TCRdb retains in-frame clones only, with some absent. The sample carries more than 2 million clones, 95% recorded once. The sequenced sample was naive CD4+ T cells sorted from blood. Subset given: CD45RA+ positively selected. These TCRs come from a man aged 18 to 30 in good health.

Only one count was recorded for this clone. V is TRBV13 and J is TRBJ1-5; D might be TRBD1 (5 bases). V was shortened by 5 bases and J by 2 bases, with 13 bases between the two germline ends. This CDR3 comprises 15 residues. The germline CDR1 and CDR2 sequences are PRHDT and FYEKMQ (reference sequence). The chain's CDR3 is CASSIRESGNQPQHF. DNA of the CDR3: TGTGCCAGCAGCATCAGGGAGTCTGGCAATCAGCCCCAGCATTTT.

The CDR3 is CASSAGSGGSPLHF. CDR3 coding DNA: TGTGCCAGCAGCGCCGGGTCTGGGGGTTCACCCCTCCACTTT. The chain uses TRBV5-5 and TRBJ1-6; tentative D call: TRBD1 (5 bases). V lost 4 bases and J lost 9, with 14 bases in between. Germline CDR1 reads SGHKS; CDR2 reads YYEKEE (reference sequence). The CDR3 extends over 14 amino acids. Complete variable domain (other parts from reference TRBV5-5 and TRBJ1-6): DAGVTQSPTHLIKTRGQQVTLRCSPISGHKSVSWYQQVLGQGPQFIFQYYEKEERGRGNFPDRFSARQFPNYSSELNVNALLLGDSALYLCASSAGSGGSPLHFGNGTRLTVT.

The chain joins TRBV6-1 to TRBJ2-7, with 7 bases lining up with TRBD1. Germline-derived CDR1 and CDR2 are MNHNS and SASEGT. This CDR3 is built from 13 residues. J was trimmed by 7 bases and V by 6 bases; bases with no gene match: 9. The CDR3 region has the DNA TGTGCCAGCAGGGGCCGACAGGGAATGGAGCAGTACTTC. Its translation: CASRGRQGMEQYF.

On this clone itself: The identical CDR3 is also encoded by other nucleotide sequences in the sample. V usage is TRBV18 and J usage is TRBJ2-7; TRBD2 might be the D (6 bases). This CDR3 contains 14 residues. Per the germline V gene, CDR1 is KGHSH and CDR2 is LQKENI. V was cut by 0 bases and J by 2 bases, with 8 bases left in between. CDR3 sequence (DNA): TGTGCCAGCTCACCACCCGGGAGACCCTACGAGCAGTACTTC. This translates into CASSPPGRPYEQYF.

The chain combines TRBV5-8 with TRBJ1-6, with 10 bases identical to TRBD1. Germline V gives CDR1 SGHTS, CDR2 YDEGEE. The CDR3 is 15 amino acids. The junction had 5 bases not matched to a gene; V was cut back by 3 bases and J by 8 bases. CDR3 residues: CASSSRQGAYSPLHF. CDR3 DNA sequence: TGTGCCAGCAGCTCCCGACAGGGGGCTTATTCACCCCTCCACTTT.

On this clone: At the DNA level, this CDR3 is encoded by other sequences in the same sample as well. The chain links TRBV18 to TRBJ1-6; D not resolved. CDR3 length equals 16 residues. Germline V lookup: CDR1 KGHSH, CDR2 LQKENI. V was trimmed by 2 bases and J by 0 bases, leaving 8 bases between them. CDR3 protein: CASSPKESSYNSPLHF. CDR3 DNA: TGTGCCAGCTCACCAAAGGAGAGCTCCTATAATTCACCCCTCCACTTT.

The gene calls are TRBV5-4 and TRBJ2-1, with 12 nucleotides matching TRBD2. V lost 8 bases, J lost 7 bases, and 4 bases stayed unmatched. The CDR3 has 13 amino acids. Germline V CDR1 and CDR2: SGHNT, YYREEE (reference sequence). The CDR3 sequence: CASRLAGDNEQFF. The CDR3 DNA follows: TGTGCCAGTCGACTAGCGGGAGATAATGAGCAGTTCTTC. The variable domain in full, completed from reference TRBV5-4 and TRBJ2-1, reads ETGVTQSPTHLIKTRGQQVTLRCSSQSGHNTVSWYQQALGQGPQFIFQYYREEENGRGNFPPRFSGLQFPNYSSELNVNALELDDSALYLCASRLAGDNEQFFGPGTRLTVL.

Comment on this clone: Other nucleotide sequences in the sample specify the same CDR3. V usage is TRBV5-1 and J usage is TRBJ1-1; D is ambiguous. CDR3 length: 13 residues. Trimming shortened V by 0 bases and J by 2 bases, and 5 bases separated the two germline ends. CDR1 and CDR2 (germline): SGHRS, YFSETQ. CDR3 in amino acids: CASSLAENTEAFF. CDR3 sequence (DNA): TGCGCCAGCAGCTTGGCAGAAAACACTGAAGCTTTCTTT.

The chain carries TRBV2 and TRBJ2-3, with 13 bases aligning to TRBD2. The CDR3 is 13 residues long. V lost 2 bases, J lost 11 bases, and 1 base stayed unmatched. Germline CDR1 is SNHLY and CDR2 is FYNNEI. The CDR3 DNA sequence: TGTGCCAGCAGTGAATGGACTAGCGGGAGGCAGTATTTT. Translated, it gives CASSEWTSGRQYF.

The chain uses TRBV10-1 and TRBJ1-6, with 7 bases aligning to TRBD1. V lost 11 bases to trimming and J lost 7 bases; unmatched junction nucleotides: 14. The germline gives CDR1 WNHNN, CDR2 SYGVQD (reference sequence). This CDR3 is built from 15 residues. CDR3 nucleotide sequence: TGCGCCGACTTAACAGGGGAGTTGGTGAATTCACCCCTCCACTTT. The encoded protein is CADLTGELVNSPLHF.

The chain has TRBV7-2 and TRBJ2-3, with 8 bases fitting TRBD2. The CDR3 length is 14 residues. Trimming cost V 6 bases and J 1 base; bases outside gene matches: 3. Looked up from germline, CDR1 is SGHTA and CDR2 is FQGNSA. The chain's CDR3 is CASRMTSGTDTQYF. CDR3 nucleotides: TGTGCCAGCAGAATGACTAGCGGCACAGATACGCAGTATTTT.

The table lists this clone with a count of one. The chain has TRBV29-1 and TRBJ2-1, with D hard to call. The germline V and J ends were trimmed by 7 bases and 5 bases, with 9 bases remaining between them. This CDR3 comprises 11 residues. Germline CDR1 SQVTM, CDR2 ANQGSEA. CDR3 in DNA: TGCAGCGCTGGGCCCCACAATGAGCAGTTCTTC. Translation gives CSAGPHNEQFF.

The chain has TRBV5-1 and TRBJ2-7; maybe TRBD1 (5 bases). V dropped 4 bases and J dropped 3 bases, with 14 bases sitting between them. The CDR3 is 14 residues long. Germline V gene data show CDR1 as SGHRS and CDR2 as YFSETQ. CDR3 sequence reads: CASSNVGANYEQYF. CDR3 DNA sequence: TGCGCCAGCAGCAACGTTGGGGCTAACTACGAGCAGTACTTC.

The genes are TRBV5-7 and TRBJ1-5; D gene uncertain. TRBV5-7 is marked as an open reading frame, function uncertain. V was cut by 0 bases and J by 0 bases, with 13 bases left in between. This CDR3 contains 17 residues. The CDR3 DNA reads TGTGCCAGCAGCTTGGTTAGGCAAATGGGTAGCAATCAGCCCCAGCATTTT. Translation gives CASSLVRQMGSNQPQHF.

The chain combines TRBV6-1 with TRBJ2-1; no firm D call. The CDR3 extends over 12 amino acids. The germline gives CDR1 MNHNS, CDR2 SASEGT. The V end lost 7 bases, the J end lost 6 bases, and 10 bases lay between the germline ends. The CDR3 here is CASKLNFNEQFF. As DNA, the CDR3 is TGTGCCAGCAAACTGAACTTCAATGAGCAGTTCTTC.